This T cell receptor beta chain comes out of a study of T-cell memory formation after mild COVID-19. Findings and caveats of the study: Mainly CM and EM harbored the contracting CD4+ clones; mainly EMRA harbored the CD8+ ones. Day 37-peaking second-wave clones had unconfirmed SARS-CoV-2 specificity. Balance between CD4 and CD8 was seen in clones contracting day 15 to 85, and a CD4+ lean was seen in later expanders.

This clonotype was seen only a few times. The target antigen is unknown. Barcoded TCR alpha and TCR beta cDNA libraries with UMIs came from 5'RACE using constant-segment primers. MiXCR, run by TCRdb on the 5' RACE reads, gives a single entry per CDR3 protein. The sample includes about 360,000 distinct CDR3 sequences, about an eighth of them seen just once. The length of the CDR3 is 15 residues. Germline CDR1 and CDR2: SGDLS and YYNGEE. V was shortened by 4 bases and J by 4 bases, with 17 bases between the two germline ends. V and J are TRBV9 and TRBJ1-1, with D unresolved. The sequenced sample was PBMCs or a T cell subset sorted from them (not recorded which). The clonotype was recovered from a man between 18 and 35 years old who had mild COVID-19 (a few samples of this study predate the infection). Cell type and time point are not known. CDR3 loop: CASSPERTRITEAFF. The CDR3 DNA follows: TGTGCCAGCAGCCCCGAGCGGACCCGCATCACTGAAGCTTTCTTT.